The 8 T cell receptor beta chains reported below all come from one sample, sequenced in a study of human T cells and chemical hapten exposure (TCRdb year 2021). Receptor amplification or capture employed RACE. The instrument given in TCRdb is NextSeq 500. TCRdb passed the public sequencing reads through fastp at Q25 and MiXCR, retaining productive beta sequences. Every CDR3 protein is listed once, alongside the most common genes and DNA of its rows. This sample has around 100,000 distinct CDR3 sequences in its table, and 11% of those were observed once. The ten top clones hold around 3.4% of the sample. Interpreted using the paper, the time point label stands for: patch test 1, 2 weeks after DPC sensitization. In light of the paper, this sample's treatment or condition label describes: therapeutic diphenylcyclopropenone sensitization with weekly scalp DPC. The sequences come from whole blood, collected in connection with sensitization to the hapten diphenylcyclopropenone (DPC). Receptors originate from a woman between 40 and 55 years old with alopecia areata. Some clones in this sample may be carry-over from other donors' samples.

This chain links TRBV30 with TRBJ1-1, with D possibly TRBD1 on 6 matching bases. Per germline, CDR1 GTSNPN and CDR2 SVGIG (reference sequence). With 5 bases removed from V and 1 base from J, the gap between germline ends came to 11 bases. CDR3 length: 13 residues. Written as DNA, the CDR3 is TGTGCCTGGGGCCGACAGGCGAACACTGAAGCTTTCTTT. Translation gives CAWGRQANTEAFF.

This clonotype has ten or more counts. The chain combines TRBV7-2 with TRBJ1-1; D unresolved. CDR1 SGHTA and CDR2 FQGNSA come from the germline V gene. The V gene lost 5 bases and the J gene lost 2 bases, with 12 bases spanning the gap. This CDR3 contains 14 residues. The CDR3 region has the DNA TGTGCCAGCAGCCAAGGACGGTCAAACACTGAAGCTTTCTTT. Protein: CASSQGRSNTEAFF. Supplemented by reference TRBV7-2 and TRBJ1-1, the full variable domain reads GAGVSQSPSNKVTEKGKDVELRCDPISGHTALYWYRQSLGQGLEFLIYFQGNSAPDKSGLPSDRFSAERTGGSVSTLTIQRTQQEDSAVYLCASSQGRSNTEAFFGQGTRLTVV.

This clonotype has more than one count but fewer than ten. The DNA of the CDR3 is TGTGCCAGCTCAAGCGGGAGGGAGACAGATACGCAGTATTTT. Protein product: CASSSGRETDTQYF. The chain joins TRBV27 to TRBJ2-3; 10 positions match TRBD2. Germline V gives CDR1 MNHEY, CDR2 SMNVEV (reference sequence). V gave up 8 bases and J gave up 3 bases; unmatched junction bases: 5. The CDR3 contains 14 residues.

The chain combines TRBV6-2 or TRBV6-3 with TRBJ2-3; D is possibly TRBD2 (5 bases). The germline V and J ends were trimmed by 0 bases and 2 bases, with 12 bases remaining between them. The CDR3 length is 16 residues. Germline loops: CDR1 MNHEY, CDR2 SVGEGT. This CDR3 is CASSYSGREHTDTQYF. CDR3 coding DNA: TGTGCCAGCAGTTACTCTGGACGGGAACACACAGATACGCAGTATTTT.

The chain is built from TRBV11-2 and TRBJ2-1; D not certain. Germline V CDR1 and CDR2: SGHAT, FQNNGV. The CDR3 totals 13 residues. Trimming cost V 0 bases and J 13 bases, with 13 bases left between them. The CDR3, as DNA: TGTGCCAGCAGCTTAGATCTTTCGCGCCCACAGTTCTTC. This encodes CASSLDLSRPQFF.

This sequence joins TRBV29-1 and TRBJ2-5; TRBD1 matches at 10 bases. The trim removed 7 bases at V and 4 bases at J, leaving 12 bases unmatched. The CDR3 sequence is 15 residues long. CDR1 and CDR2 from the germline V gene are SQVTM and ANQGSEA. Written as DNA, the CDR3 is TGCAGCGCACAGCCGGGGACAGGGGTTCGAGAGACCCAGTACTTC. Its protein product is CSAQPGTGVRETQYF.

The J gene is TRBJ1-6, the V gene TRBV30, with 9 bases lining up with TRBD1. V was pared by 3 bases and J by 2 bases, with 8 bases of the junction left unmatched. Germline-derived CDR1 and CDR2 are GTSNPN and SVGIG (reference sequence). The CDR3 consists of 17 residues. The CDR3 DNA is TGTGCCTGGAGCGACTATAACAGGGGGCCCTATAATTCACCCCTCCACTTT. This translates into CAWSDYNRGPYNSPLHF.

This clonotype was seen many times. V usage is TRBV20-1 and J usage is TRBJ2-5, with 12 bases that match TRBD2. V was clipped by 5 bases and J by 4 bases; unmatched bases: 11. Germline CDR1 DFQATT, CDR2 SNEGSKA (reference sequence). The CDR3 has 16 residues. The CDR3 loop is CSAPASGGGRRETQYF. Here the CDR3 DNA reads TGCAGTGCTCCCGCTAGCGGGGGGGGTAGAAGAGAGACCCAGTACTTC.